This is a list of T cell receptor beta chains from one sample in a study of cytomegalovirus exposure and HLA in healthy donors. The method was immunoSEQ multiplex PCR; TCRdb's version includes in-frame clones alone and lacks a portion of them. In all, the sample yields some 70,000 clones. Sample: PBMCs. The receptors derive from a man aged 40-49 years in good health and CMV-seronegative. Both conserved end residues are trimmed from each CDR3.

v_gene	j_gene	CDR3aa
TRBV7-9	TRBJ1-2	ASSLSPGGKSYT
TRBV30	TRBJ2-1	ASSHTYNEQF
TRBV15	TRBJ2-7	ATSRDLTPGQSSYEQY
TRBV19	TRBJ2-7	AVSSAWSYEQY
TRBV30	TRBJ1-4	AWIPGTGGEKLF
TRBV5-6	TRBJ1-1	ASSRRSEAF
TRBV5-6	TRBJ1-2	ASSLRQRDGYT
TRBV5-4	TRBJ2-5	ASSLNAGLQETQY
TRBV18	TRBJ2-3	ASSPRARTLSSTDTQY
TRBV2	TRBJ2-5	ASRRNAVFGGALGKTQY
TRBV4-1	TRBJ2-6	ASSQLTSSGANVLT
TRBV19	TRBJ1-1	DSSNRGYTEAF
TRBV4-2	TRBJ1-1	ASSQQGLNTEAF
TRBV5-1	TRBJ2-7	ASSFGGISYEQY
TRBV18	TRBJ1-1	ASSPLATIGSLNTEAF
TRBV7-2	TRBJ2-7	ASSPPGLAGFSEQY
TRBV5-1	TRBJ2-7	ASTEREFTYEQY
TRBV2	TRBJ2-7	ASTGQGGAEQY
TRBV5-4	TRBJ2-2	ASSLGGRQTTGELF
TRBV11-2	TRBJ2-7	ASSLAGRAGEQY
TRBV28	TRBJ2-2	ASSSPGQGGRELF
TRBV5-6	TRBJ1-2	ASSPNHEAEIRGYT